This T cell receptor (beta chain) was captured by sequencing in a study of T cell responses to AZD1222 COVID-19 vaccine. V was shortened by 2 bases and J by 0 bases, with 8 bases between the two germline ends. CDR1 and CDR2 from the germline V gene are MNHEY and SVGEGT. This CDR3 region has 14 residues. Method: immunoSEQ multiplex PCR; TCRdb's copy keeps in-frame clones and lacks some. This sample has approximately 200,000 clones, with around 93% found just once. The chain combines TRBV6-2 or TRBV6-3 with TRBJ2-7, with a weak D call TRBD1 (5 bases). The sequence derives from an adult in good health. The source was peripheral blood, collected on day 0 of AZD1222 vaccination. The CDR3 sequence: CASSYRGSSYEQYF. DNA for the CDR3: TGTGCCAGCAGTTACAGGGGCAGCTCCTACGAGCAGTACTTC.